Presented here are 12 T cell receptor beta chains from one specimen sequenced in a study of blood T cell repertoires in COVID-19. Assay: immunoSEQ multiplex PCR; the TCRdb copy retains only in-frame clones and omits some. The sample lists about 240,000 clones, 70% to 85% occurring once. The sample was peripheral blood. Receptor source: a woman older than 75 with acute or convalescent COVID-19.

The J gene is TRBJ2-1, the V gene TRBV6-5, with 12 bases identical to TRBD2. This CDR3 has 13 amino acids. The germline V gene encodes CDR1 MNHEY and CDR2 SVGAGI. The V gene end was trimmed by 8 bases and the J gene end by 8 bases; junction bases not matched to a gene: 4. CDR3 coding DNA: TGTGCCAGCGGGCTAGCGGGAGGGGATGAGCAGTTCTTC. Its translation is CASGLAGGDEQFF.

J is TRBJ2-5 and V is TRBV5-1; weak D call: TRBD1 (5 bases). The CDR3 length is 14 residues. Germline CDR1 reads SGHRS; CDR2 reads YFSETQ. V was clipped by 1 base and J by 1 base, with 8 bases between them. The CDR3: CASSLITGQETQYF. The CDR3 DNA sequence: TGCGCCAGCAGCTTGATAACAGGCCAAGAGACCCAGTACTTC.

The chain has TRBV7-8 and TRBJ1-6; tentative D call: TRBD1 (6 bases). V was shortened by 5 bases and J by 12 bases, with 32 bases between the two germline ends. The CDR3 is 19 residues long. CDR1 is SGHVS, CDR2 FQNEAQ, per germline. The CDR3 loop is CASSAKNMGAGHLEKPLHF. The CDR3 DNA sequence: TGTGCCAGCAGCGCCAAAAATATGGGGGCAGGTCACTTGGAAAAACCCCTCCACTTT.

V gene TRBV19 combines with J gene TRBJ1-1; a possible D gene is TRBD1 (5 bases). CDR3 length equals 17 residues. V was trimmed by 3 bases and J by 0 bases, leaving 17 bases between them. The germline V gene has CDR1 LNHDA and CDR2 SQIVND (reference sequence). The CDR3 loop is CASSIRRGNSMNTEAFF. Here the CDR3 DNA reads TGTGCCAGTAGTATTAGGAGGGGTAATAGCATGAACACTGAAGCTTTCTTT.

This clone occurred a few times. The rearrangement joins TRBV4-1 to TRBJ1-4; perhaps TRBD1 as D (6 bases). The CDR3 covers 16 residues. Germline lookup yields CDR1 MGHRA and CDR2 YSYEKL. The V and J ends lost 0 bases and 5 bases respectively, with 13 bases between them. CDR3 sequence: CASSQDRNRDNEKLFF. The CDR3 nucleotides read TGCGCCAGCAGCCAAGATCGAAACAGGGACAATGAAAAACTGTTTTTT.

This chain connects TRBV19 to TRBJ2-2; a possible D gene is TRBD1 (6 bases). This CDR3 has 15 amino acids. V was cut by 7 bases and J by 1 base, with 13 bases left in between. Germline V lookup: CDR1 LNHDA, CDR2 SQIVND (reference sequence). The DNA for the CDR3 is TGTGCCAGTACCCAGGGGTCCTGGAACACCGGGGAGCTGTTTTTT. It encodes CASTQGSWNTGELFF.

The chain has TRBV18 and TRBJ2-5; 8 nucleotides match TRBD1. The length of the CDR3 is 15 residues. V lost 1 base and J lost 4; bases outside the gene matches: 5. Germline V gene lookup returns CDR1 KGHSH and CDR2 LQKENI. CDR3 nucleotides: TGTGCCAGCTCACCACTCCCAGGGGGCGGAGAGACCCAGTACTTC. It codes for CASSPLPGGGETQYF. The whole variable domain, filled in from reference TRBV18 and TRBJ2-5, reads NAGVMQNPRHLVRRRGQEARLRCSPMKGHSHVYWYRQLPEEGLKFMVYLQKENIIDESGMPKERFSAEFPKEGPSILRIQQVVRGDSAAYFCASSPLPGGGETQYFGPGTRLLVL.

The V call is TRBV9, the J call TRBJ1-2; 7 bases match TRBD1. The CDR3 contains 14 residues. CDR1 and CDR2 from the germline V gene are SGDLS and YYNGEE. The ends lost 0 bases at V and 4 bases at J; junction bases unmatched: 3. CDR3 protein: CASSVDAGGYGYTF. In DNA form, the CDR3 reads TGTGCCAGCAGCGTAGATGCAGGGGGCTATGGCTACACCTTC.

A few counts support this clone. The CDR3 DNA reads as TGCGCCACCGGGGACACGAGATTGCAGTATTTT. Residues: CATGDTRLQYF. The chain combines TRBV10-1 with TRBJ2-3, with D perhaps matching TRBD1 (6 bases). This CDR3 has 11 residues. V lost 10 bases, J lost 11 bases, and 16 bases lay in between. CDR1 is WNHNN, CDR2 SYGVQD, per germline (reference sequence).

This clone showed up just once. The J gene is TRBJ1-3, the V gene TRBV5-1; possibly TRBD1 for D (6 bases). Germline values: CDR1 SGHRS, CDR2 YFSETQ. The CDR3 runs 16 residues. Trimming left V 2 bases short and J 1 base short, with 13 bases between. The CDR3, as DNA: TGCGCCAGCAGCTTTGAGGGGGGGCTTTCTGGAAACACCATATATTTT. It translates to CASSFEGGLSGNTIYF.

The chain couples TRBV5-4 to TRBJ1-3; 9 bases are a match to TRBD1. V lost 4 bases and J lost 4; bases outside the gene matches: 9. The CDR3 is 16 residues long. CDR1 and CDR2 from the germline V gene are SGHNT and YYREEE (reference sequence). The CDR3 coding sequence is TGTGCCAGCAGCCGGGACAGGGAATTAGGGGGAAACACCATATATTTT. Its translation: CASSRDRELGGNTIYF.

The chain has TRBV5-5 and TRBJ1-4, with TRBD1 identical over 7 bases. V trimming: 2 bases; J trimming: 8 bases; junction bases outside the gene matches: 9. The CDR3 has 15 residues. Germline CDR1 reads SGHKS; CDR2 reads YYEKEE (reference sequence). The CDR3 spells CASSLTGDRGEKLFF. DNA for the CDR3: TGTGCCAGCAGCTTAACAGGGGACCGGGGGGAAAAACTGTTTTTT.